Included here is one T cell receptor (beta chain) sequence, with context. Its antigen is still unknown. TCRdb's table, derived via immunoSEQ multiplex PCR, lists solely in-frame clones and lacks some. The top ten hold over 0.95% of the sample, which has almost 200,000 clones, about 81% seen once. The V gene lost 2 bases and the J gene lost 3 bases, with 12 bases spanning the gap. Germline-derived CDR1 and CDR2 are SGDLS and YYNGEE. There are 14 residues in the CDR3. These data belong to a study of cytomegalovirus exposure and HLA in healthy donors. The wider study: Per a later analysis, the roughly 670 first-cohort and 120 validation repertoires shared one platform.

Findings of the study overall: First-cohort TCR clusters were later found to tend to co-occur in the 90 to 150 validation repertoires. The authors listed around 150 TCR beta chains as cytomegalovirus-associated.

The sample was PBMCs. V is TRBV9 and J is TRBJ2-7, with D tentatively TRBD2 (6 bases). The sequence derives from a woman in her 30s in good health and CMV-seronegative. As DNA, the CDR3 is TGTGCCAGCAGCGTCGGGGGATTTGGCTACGAGCAGTACTTC. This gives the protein CASSVGGFGYEQYF. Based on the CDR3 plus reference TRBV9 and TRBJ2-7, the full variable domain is DSGVTQTPKHLITATGQRVTLRCSPRSGDLSVYWYQQSLDQGLQFLIQYYNGEERAKGNILERFSAQQFPDLHSELNLSSLELGDSALYFCASSVGGFGYEQYFGPGTRLTVT.